The 32 T cell receptor beta chains below come from one sample, sequenced in a study of shared clonotypes between healthy human individuals. Method: immunoSEQ multiplex PCR; TCRdb's copy keeps in-frame clones and lacks some. The sample lists 950,000 to 1,100,000 clones; roughly 80% were seen once. Sequencing was done on a sample of memory CD4+ T cells sorted from blood. Subset indicated: CD45RA-negative fraction. These TCRs come from a man aged 18-30 years in good health.

V gene TRBV5-5 combines with J gene TRBJ1-1; 12 bases line up with TRBD1. The ends lost 4 bases at V and 5 bases at J; junction bases unmatched: 12. The CDR3 contains 17 residues. The germline V gene encodes CDR1 SGHKS and CDR2 YYEKEE (reference sequence). The CDR3 DNA is TGTGCCAGCAGCCCCACTTCGGGACAGGGGGCGCGTACTGAAGCTTTCTTT. Its translation: CASSPTSGQGARTEAFF.

The V gene is TRBV5-5, the J gene TRBJ2-7; D is uncertain. V was shortened by 0 bases and J by 3 bases, with 7 bases between the two germline ends. Germline V CDR1 and CDR2: SGHKS, YYEKEE (reference sequence). CDR3 length: 13 amino acids. CDR3 protein: CASSLGPGYEQYF. The CDR3 DNA is TGTGCCAGCAGCTTGGGACCGGGCTACGAGCAGTACTTC.

This clone has more than one count but fewer than ten. The genes are TRBV2 and TRBJ1-2, with D unclear. Germline V gene sequence: CDR1 SNHLY, CDR2 FYNNEI. The CDR3 contains 13 residues. The V gene lost 5 bases and the J gene lost 8 bases, with 15 bases spanning the gap. Here the CDR3 DNA reads TGTGCCAGCAGTCCCCAAGCGGGCACGGGCTACACCTTC. This codes for CASSPQAGTGYTF.

J is TRBJ2-5 and V is TRBV28; 7 positions match TRBD1. With V trimmed by 8 bases and J by 1 base, 4 bases remained unmatched. The CDR3 length is 13 residues. Germline-derived CDR1 and CDR2 are MDHEN and SYDVKM. Here the CDR3 reads CASRGTVQETQYF. The CDR3 region has the DNA TGTGCCAGCCGAGGGACAGTCCAAGAGACCCAGTACTTC.

This chain links TRBV7-9 with TRBJ2-7, with a tentative D call TRBD1 (5 bases). V lost 7 bases, J lost 5 bases, and 15 bases lay in between. The length of the CDR3 is 13 residues. Germline V gene sequence: CDR1 SEHNR, CDR2 FQNEAQ (reference sequence). DNA of the CDR3: TGTGCCAGCATACTCGTAGGGGCCAACGAGCAGTACTTC. It encodes CASILVGANEQYF.

This chain joins TRBV29-1 and TRBJ2-1; TRBD2 might be the D (6 bases). The CDR3 loop spans 15 amino acids. Trimming stripped 2 bases from V and 0 bases from J, with 11 bases between. Per germline, CDR1 SQVTM and CDR2 ANQGSEA. CDR3 in DNA: TGCAGCGTTGAATGGCGGGATCGCTCCTACAATGAGCAGTTCTTC. Amino acids: CSVEWRDRSYNEQFF.

The CDR3 sequence is CASSDGLLRDEQFF. CDR3 in DNA: TGTGCCAGCAGTGATGGGTTATTAAGGGATGAGCAGTTCTTC. The J gene is TRBJ2-1, the V gene TRBV6-1, with no clear D. The CDR3 sequence is 14 residues long. V dropped 3 bases and J dropped 8 bases, with 14 bases sitting between them. Germline CDR1 reads MNHNS; CDR2 reads SASEGT.

This rearrangement joins TRBV5-1 to TRBJ2-7; 12 bases align to TRBD2. Trimming cost V 4 bases and J 7 bases; bases outside gene matches: 6. The germline V gene encodes CDR1 SGHRS and CDR2 YFSETQ. This CDR3 spans 14 amino acids. This CDR3 reads CASSLAGGPLEQYF. The CDR3, as DNA: TGCGCCAGCAGCCTAGCGGGGGGGCCCTTGGAGCAGTACTTC.

J is TRBJ1-2 and V is TRBV7-9, with a tentative D call TRBD1 (5 bases). The CDR3 totals 15 residues. CDR1 is SEHNR and CDR2 is FQNEAQ in the germline V gene (reference sequence). Trimming removed 2 bases from V and 4 bases from J, with 14 bases in between. In DNA form, the CDR3 reads TGTGCCAGCAGCTTAAACGTCAGGGCCCCCTATGGCTACACCTTC. This gives the protein CASSLNVRAPYGYTF.

The genes are TRBV11-2 and TRBJ2-1, with 11 nucleotides matching TRBD2. The V segment lost 6 bases and the J segment 5 bases; nucleotides outside the gene matches: 6. The CDR3 totals 15 residues. Germline V gene data show CDR1 as SGHAT and CDR2 as FQNNGV. The CDR3 bases are TGTGCCAGCAGAGCTACTAGCGGGAGAGACAATGAGCAGTTCTTC. It yields the protein CASRATSGRDNEQFF.

The chain joins TRBV5-8 to TRBJ1-1, with D unclear. Germline CDR1 reads SGHTS; CDR2 reads YDEGEE. This CDR3 region has 15 residues. The ends were cut back, 4 bases at V and 4 bases at J, with 17 bases in the middle. CDR3 sequence (DNA): TGTGCCAGCAGCCCCGATGAGGCCACGAGCACTGAAGCTTTCTTT. This codes for CASSPDEATSTEAFF.

This clone was detected many times. The rearrangement uses TRBV6-1 and TRBJ2-7; TRBD2 agrees at 10 bases. Trimming at V came to 5 bases and at J to 4 bases, leaving 5 bases not matched to a gene. Germline assignment: CDR1 MNHNS and CDR2 SASEGT. There are 14 residues in the CDR3. The CDR3 sequence: CASSYSGGQYEQYF. Written as DNA, the CDR3 is TGTGCCAGCAGTTATAGCGGGGGGCAGTACGAGCAGTACTTC.

CDR3 amino acids: CASSLGKGVGYTF. The CDR3 coding sequence is TGTGCCAGCAGCTTGGGCAAGGGGGTCGGCTACACCTTC. The V call is TRBV5-6, the J call TRBJ1-2; perhaps TRBD1 as D (6 bases). The V and J ends lost 0 bases and 8 bases respectively, with 11 bases between them. Germline CDR1 and CDR2: SGHDT and YYEEEE. CDR3 length: 13 amino acids.

The table lists this clone with a few counts. The V gene is TRBV18, the J gene TRBJ2-7; no clear D gene. Germline CDR1 and CDR2: KGHSH and LQKENI. V lost 5 bases to trimming and J lost 0 bases, with 8 bases between them. The CDR3 has 13 amino acids. The CDR3 region is CASSVGNSYEQYF. In DNA, the CDR3 is TGTGCCAGCTCAGTAGGGAACTCCTACGAGCAGTACTTC.

This chain connects TRBV16 to TRBJ2-3, with D maybe TRBD2 (6 bases). Per the germline V gene, CDR1 is KGHSY and CDR2 is FQNENV. This CDR3 is 16 amino acids long. Trimming took 2 bases from V and 0 from J, leaving 12 bases between them. CDR3 sequence (DNA): TGTGCCAGCAGCCAACTCGGGGGATCTAGCACAGATACGCAGTATTTT. The encoded protein is CASSQLGGSSTDTQYF.

The chain uses TRBV4-1 and TRBJ2-1, with TRBD2 matching 9 bases. V trimming: 0 bases; J trimming: 2 bases; junction bases outside the gene matches: 5. The CDR3 runs 17 residues. From germline, CDR1 is MGHRA and CDR2 YSYEKL. The CDR3 coding sequence is TGCGCCAGCAGCCAAGAAGCGGCGGGGGGGACCTACAATGAGCAGTTCTTC. It specifies CASSQEAAGGTYNEQFF.

This chain joins TRBV6-5 and TRBJ2-7; D is undetermined. From germline, CDR1 is MNHEY and CDR2 SVGAGI. The CDR3 is 12 residues long. V was cut by 5 bases and J by 3 bases, with 8 bases left in between. The CDR3 coding sequence is TGTGCCAGCAGTCCCCCCGGCTACGAGCAGTACTTC. This gives the protein CASSPPGYEQYF.

This clone came up once. The J gene is TRBJ2-2, the V gene TRBV5-6, with D perhaps matching TRBD2 (5 bases). The V gene's germline CDR1 is SGHDT and CDR2 YYEEEE. CDR3 length: 12 amino acids. Trimming cost V 5 bases and J 10 bases, with 12 bases left between them. The CDR3 coding sequence is TGTGCCAGCAGTAGAGGACTGGTGGAGCTGTTTTTT. Protein: CASSRGLVELFF. Drawing the rest from reference TRBV5-6 and TRBJ2-2, the complete variable domain is DAGVTQSPTHLIKTRGQQVTLRCSPKSGHDTVSWYQQALGQGPQFIFQYYEEEERQRGNFPDRFSGHQFPNYSSELNVNALLLGDSALYLCASSRGLVELFFGEGSRLTVL.

This chain uses TRBV6-1 with TRBJ2-1; TRBD2 is a possible D gene (6 bases). This CDR3 region has 16 residues. Germline CDR1 reads MNHNS; CDR2 reads SASEGT. The germline V and J ends were trimmed by 4 bases and 0 bases, with 13 bases remaining between them. CDR3 amino acids: CASSGGLPNSYNEQFF. CDR3 coding DNA: TGTGCCAGCAGTGGGGGACTCCCAAACTCCTACAATGAGCAGTTCTTC.

The rearrangement joins TRBV7-2 to TRBJ2-1, with D possibly being TRBD1 or TRBD2 (5 bases each). The germline V and J ends were trimmed by 8 bases and 9 bases, with 17 bases remaining between them. CDR1 is SGHTA and CDR2 is FQGNSA in the germline V gene. The CDR3 runs to 13 residues. CDR3 loop: CASRRDRLSEQFF. The CDR3 DNA is TGTGCCAGCCGACGGGACCGACTCTCTGAGCAGTTCTTC.

The chain couples TRBV4-3 to TRBJ2-3; 10 bases match TRBD1. CDR3 length equals 16 residues. Per the germline V gene, CDR1 is LGHNA and CDR2 is YSLEER. The V gene end was trimmed by 1 base and the J gene end by 2 bases; junction bases not matched to a gene: 3. CDR3 sequence reads: CASSQGQGAYTDTQYF. The CDR3 region has the DNA TGCGCCAGCAGCCAAGGACAGGGGGCTTACACAGATACGCAGTATTTT.

The chain carries TRBV7-8 and TRBJ1-3; 7 bases map to TRBD1. The V and J ends lost 6 bases and 4 bases, in that order; junction bases with no gene match: 6. The CDR3 covers 14 residues. The V gene's germline CDR1 is SGHVS and CDR2 FQNEAQ. The CDR3 DNA follows: TGTGCCAGCAGATCAGGGACAGCGGGAAACACCATATATTTT. Its translation is CASRSGTAGNTIYF.

V gene TRBV14 combines with J gene TRBJ2-7; D is possibly TRBD1 or TRBD2 (5 bases each). This CDR3 has 17 residues. Per the germline V gene, CDR1 is SGHDN and CDR2 is FVKESK. V dropped 0 bases and J dropped 0 bases, with 15 bases sitting between them. The DNA of the CDR3 is TGTGCCAGCAGCCAAGATGCCGGGACCACCAGCTCCTACGAGCAGTACTTC. It yields the protein CASSQDAGTTSSYEQYF.

This rearrangement joins TRBV9 to TRBJ2-1; D may be TRBD1 (5 bases). Trimming took 0 bases from V and 6 from J, leaving 10 bases between them. The CDR3 runs to 14 residues. Germline CDR1 SGDLS, CDR2 YYNGEE. CDR3 sequence: CASSVGQGPNEQFF. CDR3 nucleotide sequence: TGTGCCAGCAGCGTAGGGCAGGGTCCCAATGAGCAGTTCTTC.

The chain couples TRBV4-1 to TRBJ1-3; D uncertain. Germline V gene lookup returns CDR1 MGHRA and CDR2 YSYEKL. V dropped 4 bases and J dropped 3 bases, with 16 bases sitting between them. There are 16 residues in the CDR3. The DNA for the CDR3 is TGCGCCAGCAGCCCCGGGGAAAGGGTCCTTGGAAACACCATATATTTT. Translating it yields CASSPGERVLGNTIYF.

This clone is a singleton in its sample. The chain carries TRBV5-6 and TRBJ2-3; possible D gene TRBD1, 6 bases. CDR3 length equals 15 residues. Trimming cost V 3 bases and J 0 bases, with 11 bases left between them. Germline CDR1 reads SGHDT; CDR2 reads YYEEEE. CDR3 bases: TGTGCCAGCAGCTCGACAGGCTCTAGCACAGATACGCAGTATTTT. This sequence encodes CASSSTGSSTDTQYF.

CDR3 loop: CASTPGMNSGGEQFF. The CDR3 nucleotides read TGTGCCAGCACCCCAGGAATGAATAGCGGGGGGGAGCAGTTCTTC. This chain uses TRBV6-5 with TRBJ2-1; 10 bases match TRBD2. J lost 10 bases, V lost 7 bases, and 13 bases had no gene match. Germline CDR1 and CDR2: MNHEY and SVGAGI. The CDR3 is 15 amino acids.

The chain joins TRBV5-5 to TRBJ2-7, with D uncertain. There are 12 residues in the CDR3. Germline assignment: CDR1 SGHKS and CDR2 YYEKEE (reference sequence). V gave up 0 bases and J gave up 10 bases, with 11 bases separating them. CDR3 in amino acids: CASSLEKTAQYF. CDR3 nucleotide sequence: TGTGCCAGCAGCTTGGAAAAGACGGCACAGTACTTC.

This clone was counted only a few times. V and J are TRBV5-6 and TRBJ2-5; possible D gene TRBD2, 6 bases. Trimming cost V 4 bases and J 4 bases, with 14 bases left between them. CDR3 size: 14 residues. Germline CDR1 reads SGHDT; CDR2 reads YYEEEE. Written as DNA, the CDR3 is TGTGCCAGCAGCCGGGACTCTGAGGGAGAGACCCAGTACTTC. It translates to CASSRDSEGETQYF.

The J gene is TRBJ2-1, the V gene TRBV5-1, with unresolved D. The V and J ends lost 7 bases and 8 bases respectively, with 19 bases between them. This CDR3 spans 14 amino acids. Germline V gives CDR1 SGHRS, CDR2 YFSETQ. In nucleotides, the CDR3 is TGCGCCAGCTCCGCGGCTGTGGCCCTGGATGAGCAGTTCTTC. This sequence encodes CASSAAVALDEQFF.

The gene calls are TRBV6-1 and TRBJ1-5; D may be TRBD1 (5 bases). The CDR3 contains 16 residues. V gave up 3 bases and J gave up 0 bases, with 12 bases separating them. The germline V gene has CDR1 MNHNS and CDR2 SASEGT. CDR3 coding DNA: TGTGCCAGCAGTGAGCAGGGCCAATCTAGCAATCAGCCCCAGCATTTT. Protein: CASSEQGQSSNQPQHF.

V gene TRBV18 combines with J gene TRBJ2-7, with 11 positions matching TRBD1. Trimming took 3 bases from V and 4 from J; bases not matched to a gene: 8. The CDR3 has 16 amino acids. Per the germline V gene, CDR1 is KGHSH and CDR2 is LQKENI. The CDR3, as DNA: TGTGCCAGCTCACCTTTCTCCGGGACAGGGGGATACGAGCAGTACTTC. Its protein product is CASSPFSGTGGYEQYF.